Listed below are T cell receptor beta chains from one sample, sequenced in a study of control samples from healthy donors and cancer patients. Repertoires were generated with immunoSEQ multiplex PCR, while TCRdb's copy carries only in-frame clones and drops some. The sample contains about 150,000 clones, over 85% of which appear only once. Sequenced input: blood. The receptors come from a man aged 40-49 years in good health. Each CDR3 is given with its conserved first and last residue. Each record gives: D gene, V gene, J gene, clone size, CDR3 protein, CDR3 DNA. D genes are given only for firm matches. Rows may omit the clone size; those that give it use once, few, many or a size class.

TRBD2	TRBV11-2	TRBJ2-1	.	CASSWSGGDYNEQFF	TGTGCCAGCAGCTGGAGCGGGGGGGACTACAATGAGCAGTTCTTC
.	TRBV27	TRBJ2-2	.	CASTSGPRTGELFF	TGTGCCAGCACTTCGGGCCCGAGGACCGGGGAGCTGTTTTTT
.	TRBV5-8	TRBJ2-3	.	CASSLFERSSTDTQYF	TGTGCCAGCAGCTTGTTCGAGCGGTCTAGCACAGATACGCAGTATTTT
.	TRBV6-5	TRBJ2-3	few	CASSQGFPSTDTQYF	TGTGCCAGCAGTCAGGGGTTCCCTAGCACAGATACGCAGTATTTT
.	TRBV19	TRBJ1-2	.	CASSIWAGTYYGYTF	TGTGCCAGTAGTATATGGGCAGGGACCTACTATGGCTACACCTTC
.	TRBV19	TRBJ1-5	.	CASSWGAAYNQPQHF	TGTGCCAGTAGTTGGGGGGCCGCTTACAATCAGCCCCAGCATTTT
.	TRBV5-6	TRBJ1-1	.	CASSLGQGLMNTEAFF	TGTGCCAGCAGCTTGGGGCAGGGGCTAATGAACACTGAAGCTTTCTTT
.	TRBV18	TRBJ1-6	.	CASSPLAKDSPLHF	TGTGCCAGCTCACCCTTGGCGAAGGATTCACCCCTCCACTTT
.	TRBV24-1	TRBJ1-1	.	CATGDRPTESMNTEAFF	TGTGCCACCGGTGATCGACCGACAGAATCCATGAACACTGAAGCTTTCTTT
TRBD1	TRBV6-5	TRBJ1-2	.	CASSYSAQGAGGYTF	TGTGCCAGCAGTTACTCGGCCCAGGGGGCAGGAGGCTACACCTTC
.	TRBV7-2	TRBJ2-1	.	CASSYTREQFF	TGTGCCAGCAGCTACACCCGGGAGCAGTTCTTC
.	TRBV6-5	TRBJ1-2	once	CASSYSGYGYTF	TGTGCCAGCAGTTACTCGGGATATGGCTACACCTTC
.	TRBV19	TRBJ2-1	.	CASSISGGQSEFF	TGTGCCAGTAGTATTTCCGGGGGACAGTCCGAGTTCTTC
.	TRBV9	TRBJ2-3	.	CASSVRQSTDTQYF	TGTGCCAGCAGCGTACGACAGAGCACAGATACGCAGTATTTT
TRBD1	TRBV6-2/TRBV6-3	TRBJ2-7	.	CASSGLKIDRAVHEQYF	TGTGCCAGCAGTGGACTCAAAATAGACAGGGCGGTCCACGAGCAGTACTTC
.	TRBV6-2/TRBV6-3	TRBJ1-5	few	CASSYSETTQPQHF	TGTGCCAGCAGTTACTCTGAGACCACTCAGCCCCAGCATTTT
TRBD1	TRBV28	TRBJ1-1	.	CASSITGGGNTEAFF	TGTGCCAGCAGTATCACAGGGGGCGGCAACACTGAAGCTTTCTTT
.	TRBV28	TRBJ2-3	.	CATVLLVGGDTQYF	TGTGCCACCGTGCTCTTAGTTGGGGGGGATACGCAGTATTTT
TRBD1	TRBV19	TRBJ2-7	.	CASSASGTGDYEQYF	TGTGCCAGTAGTGCCTCCGGGACAGGAGACTACGAGCAGTACTTC
.	TRBV6-5	TRBJ1-1	.	CASITGRGLNTEAFF	TGTGCCAGCATTACCGGCAGGGGTTTAAACACTGAAGCTTTCTTT
TRBD2	TRBV7-2	TRBJ2-1	.	CASSIDASGQNNEQFF	TGTGCCAGCAGCATCGATGCTAGCGGGCAGAACAATGAGCAGTTCTTC
.	TRBV18	TRBJ1-5	.	CASSRGANQPQHF	TGTGCCAGCTCAAGGGGGGCGAATCAGCCCCAGCATTTT
.	TRBV10-3	TRBJ2-7	.	CAISGGSGYEQYF	TGTGCCATCAGTGGAGGGTCTGGCTACGAGCAGTACTTC
.	TRBV9	TRBJ1-1	.	CASSDEDIPMNTEAFF	TGTGCCAGCAGCGATGAGGACATCCCCATGAACACTGAAGCTTTCTTT
.	TRBV28	TRBJ1-1	.	CASRPLDRNTEAFF	TGTGCCAGCAGACCTTTGGACAGGAACACTGAAGCTTTCTTT
TRBD1	TRBV5-1	TRBJ1-6	.	CASSLRPMGTAYNSPLHF	TGCGCCAGCAGCTTACGGCCGATGGGGACAGCTTATAATTCACCCCTCCACTTT
.	TRBV5-6	TRBJ1-3	.	CASSFGANTIYF	TGTGCCAGCAGCTTCGGGGCCAACACCATATATTTT
.	TRBV5-1	TRBJ2-2	.	CASSLEGSSVGELFF	TGCGCCAGCAGCTTGGAGGGGTCCTCGGTCGGGGAGCTGTTTTTT
TRBD1	TRBV30	TRBJ1-1	.	CAWRPGGNTEAFF	TGTGCCTGGCGGCCAGGGGGAAACACTGAAGCTTTCTTT
.	TRBV19	TRBJ1-5	.	CASSIGSFLSNQPQHF	TGTGCCAGTAGTATAGGCTCGTTCCTAAGCAATCAGCCCCAGCATTTT
.	TRBV5-1	TRBJ1-1	once	CASSLGFGATEAFF	TGCGCCAGCAGCTTGGGGTTTGGAGCCACTGAAGCTTTCTTT